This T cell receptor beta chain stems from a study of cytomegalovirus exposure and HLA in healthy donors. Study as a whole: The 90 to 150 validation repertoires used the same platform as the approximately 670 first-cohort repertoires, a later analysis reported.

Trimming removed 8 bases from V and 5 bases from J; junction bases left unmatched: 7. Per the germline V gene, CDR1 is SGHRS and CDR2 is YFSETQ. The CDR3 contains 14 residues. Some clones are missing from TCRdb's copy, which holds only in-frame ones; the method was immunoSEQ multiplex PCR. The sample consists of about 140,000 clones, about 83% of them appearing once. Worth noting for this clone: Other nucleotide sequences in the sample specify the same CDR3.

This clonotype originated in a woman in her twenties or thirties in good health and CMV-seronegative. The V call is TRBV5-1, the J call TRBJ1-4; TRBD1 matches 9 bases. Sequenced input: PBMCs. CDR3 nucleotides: TGCGCCAGTCGCTCCGGGACAGGGAATGAAAAACTGTTTTTT. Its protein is CASRSGTGNEKLFF.